These T cell receptor beta chains were read from a single sample in a study of T cells in Graves' hyperthyroidism and ophthalmopathy. TCRdb reprocessed the multiplex PCR reads with MiXCR, giving one entry per CDR3 protein. This sample yields hundreds of thousands of distinct CDR3 sequences, of which around a quarter are seen a single time; 73% belongs to the top ten. Sequencing was done on a sample of blood. These receptors were obtained from a man between 50 and 59 years old with Graves' hyperthyroidism. The CDR3 runs from the conserved cysteine through the conserved F or W. Fields, in order: D gene, clone size, J gene, V gene, CDR3 protein, CDR3 DNA. D genes are given only for firm matches. Rows may omit the clone size; those that give it use once, few, many or a size class.

-	many	TRBJ2-3	TRBV11-3	CASSDSTDTQYF	TGTGCCAGCTCGGATAGCACAGATACGCAGTATTTT
TRBD1	few	TRBJ1-1	TRBV6-1	CASTGTGGMNTEAFF	TGTGCCAGCACTGGGACAGGGGGGATGAACACTGAAGCTTTCTTT
-	many	TRBJ2-5	TRBV12-3/TRBV12-4	CASSLGASKQTQYF	TGTGCCAGCAGTTTAGGGGCCTCCAAGCAGACCCAGTACTTC
-	-	TRBJ1-1	TRBV6-1	CASSTGSGRMNTEAFF	TGTGCCAGCTCCACGGGGTCAGGGCGAATGAACACTGAAGCTTTCTTT
-	few	TRBJ1-2	TRBV29-1	CSVETDNGYTF	TGCAGCGTTGAGACAGATAATGGCTACACCTTC
TRBD2	few	TRBJ2-1	TRBV7-9	CASSLEGGRYLYNEQFF	TGTGCCAGCAGCTTGGAGGGCGGGAGATACCTTTACAATGAGCAGTTCTTC
TRBD1	-	TRBJ1-2	TRBV7-9	CASSLGRDRVGGYTF	TGTGCCAGCAGCTTAGGCCGGGACAGGGTAGGAGGCTACACCTTC
TRBD2	-	TRBJ2-3	TRBV19	CASSIQAFRGADTQYF	TGTGCCAGTAGTATTCAGGCTTTTCGGGGGGCAGATACGCAGTATTTT
-	few	TRBJ2-3	TRBV9	CASSTRTDLLTDTQYF	TGTGCCAGCAGCACCCGGACTGACCTTCTCACAGATACGCAGTATTTT
-	-	TRBJ2-7	TRBV9	CASSVGPGSQGYYEQYF	TGTGCCAGCAGCGTAGGCCCCGGGAGTCAGGGATACTACGAGCAGTACTTC
-	-	TRBJ1-3	TRBV2	CASSLKGTGSFGNTIYF	TGTGCCAGCAGTCTTAAGGGTACAGGAAGCTTTGGAAACACCATATATTTT
-	many	TRBJ1-1	TRBV3-1	CASSTHGGTEAFF	TGTGCCAGCAGCACACACGGGGGCACTGAAGCTTTCTTT
-	-	TRBJ2-7	TRBV7-2	CASSFTQGPYEQYF	TGTGCCAGCAGCTTTACCCAGGGTCCCTACGAGCAGTACTTC
TRBD1	-	TRBJ2-7	TRBV6-1	CASSASGTGGAYEQYF	TGTGCCAGCAGTGCGTCCGGGACAGGGGGCGCTTACGAGCAGTACTTC
TRBD1	-	TRBJ2-4	TRBV5-6	CASSFQTGVNIQYF	TGTGCCAGCAGCTTTCAAACAGGGGTAAACATTCAGTACTTC
-	-	TRBJ1-3	TRBV25-1	CASSELTSGDTIYF	TGTGCCAGCAGTGAATTGACCTCCGGGGACACCATATATTTT
-	-	TRBJ2-5	TRBV5-1	CASSFSAFQETQYF	TGCGCCAGCAGCTTTAGTGCGTTCCAAGAGACCCAGTACTTC
TRBD2	many	TRBJ2-7	TRBV12-3/TRBV12-4	CASSQLTSLAGAYEQYF	TGTGCCAGCAGCCAACTCACCTCCCTAGCGGGAGCTTACGAGCAGTACTTC